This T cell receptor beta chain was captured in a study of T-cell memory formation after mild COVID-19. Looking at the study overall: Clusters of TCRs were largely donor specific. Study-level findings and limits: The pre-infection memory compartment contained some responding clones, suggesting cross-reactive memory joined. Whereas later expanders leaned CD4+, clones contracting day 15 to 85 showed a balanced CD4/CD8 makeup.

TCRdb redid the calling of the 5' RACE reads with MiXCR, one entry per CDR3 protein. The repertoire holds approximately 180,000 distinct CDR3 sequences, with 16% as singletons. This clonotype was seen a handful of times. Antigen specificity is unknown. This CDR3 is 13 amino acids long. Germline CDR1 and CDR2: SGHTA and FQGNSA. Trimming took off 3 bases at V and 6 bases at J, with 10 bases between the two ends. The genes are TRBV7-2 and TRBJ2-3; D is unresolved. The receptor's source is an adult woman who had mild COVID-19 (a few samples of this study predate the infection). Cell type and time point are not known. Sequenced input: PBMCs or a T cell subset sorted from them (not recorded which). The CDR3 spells CASSFRQPDTQYF. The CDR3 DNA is TGTGCCAGCAGCTTCAGACAACCGGATACGCAGTATTTT.